A single sample is the source of the 30 T cell receptor beta chains below, sequenced in a study of blood T cell repertoires in COVID-19 (dated by TCRdb to between 2020 and 2021). Preparation of the library involved the immunoSEQ multiplex PCR assay. Here the immuneACCESS table is served through TCRdb, limited to in-frame sequences with V and J called. Missing clones are a known gap in these copies; in checked studies unresolved V genes cover under half, and the rest lacks a known reason. The sample includes just over 350,000 clones, with less than 90% observed a single time. The ten biggest clones cover about 7% of the sample. Specimen: peripheral blood. The receptors originated from an older woman with COVID-19, enrolled during active disease.

CDR3 loop: CASSPERPGHRNTEAFF. The CDR3, as DNA: TGTGCCAGCTCACCGGAGCGACCAGGGCATCGTAACACTGAAGCTTTCTTT. The chain employs TRBV18 and TRBJ1-1, with D perhaps matching TRBD1 (5 bases). V dropped 3 bases and J dropped 2 bases, with 19 bases sitting between them. Germline CDR1 reads KGHSH; CDR2 reads LQKENI. The CDR3 is made up of 17 amino acids.

The rearrangement joins TRBV25-1 to TRBJ2-7, with 9 bases fitting TRBD1. CDR3 size: 15 residues. J lost 3 bases, V lost 5 bases, and 8 bases had no gene match. Per the germline V gene, CDR1 is MGHDK and CDR2 is SYGVNS. The CDR3 region has the DNA TGTGCCAGCAGTACGGGACAGGGCTTCAACTACGAGCAGTACTTC. Translated: CASSTGQGFNYEQYF.

J is TRBJ1-1 and V is TRBV7-2; 8 nucleotides line up with TRBD1. CDR3 length: 19 residues. Germline assignment: CDR1 SGHTA and CDR2 FQGNSA. V was clipped by 5 bases and J by 0 bases; unmatched bases: 17. The CDR3 DNA reads as TGTGCCAGCAGCCCGAGGGGGGGGACAGGATATTCCATGAACACTGAAGCTTTCTTT. This encodes CASSPRGGTGYSMNTEAFF.

The rearrangement links TRBV12-3 or TRBV12-4 to TRBJ2-7, with D maybe TRBD1 (5 bases). This CDR3 comprises 12 residues. V lost 3 bases and J lost 10, with 13 bases in between. The CDR3 nucleotides read TGTGCCAGCAGTTTGGGCAGGGCGCATCAGTACTTC. Translated, it gives CASSLGRAHQYF.

The chain carries TRBV19 and TRBJ1-1; D uncertain. The V gene's germline CDR1 is LNHDA and CDR2 SQIVND (reference sequence). V was cut by 5 bases and J by 0 bases, with 7 bases left in between. This CDR3 has 13 amino acids. CDR3 DNA: TGTGCCAGTAGTCTACCGGTGAACACTGAAGCTTTCTTT. Translated, it gives CASSLPVNTEAFF.

The chain couples TRBV6-5 to TRBJ2-7; 9 positions agree with TRBD2. The germline CDR1 and CDR2 sequences are MNHEY and SVGAGI. This CDR3 spans 14 amino acids. V was pared by 5 bases and J by 5 bases, with 7 bases of the junction left unmatched. The DNA of the CDR3 is TGTGCCAGCAGTATGGGACTAGCCTTGAACGAGCAGTACTTC. This codes for CASSMGLALNEQYF.

The J gene is TRBJ1-3, the V gene TRBV7-2; D remains ambiguous. CDR3 length: 14 amino acids. Trimming removed 5 bases at V and 0 bases at J, with 8 bases between. CDR1 and CDR2 (germline): SGHTA, FQGNSA. As DNA, the CDR3 is TGTGCCAGCAGCCTGGGCCTCTCTGGAAACACCATATATTTT. Translated: CASSLGLSGNTIYF.

The V gene is TRBV30, the J gene TRBJ1-2; 10 bases map to TRBD1. The CDR3 spans 13 residues. In germline, CDR1 is GTSNPN, CDR2 SVGIG (reference sequence). The J segment lost 8 bases and the V segment lost 3 bases, leaving 6 bases of the junction unmatched. The chain's CDR3 is CAWRRQGAEGYTF. CDR3 sequence (DNA): TGTGCCTGGAGAAGACAGGGGGCAGAAGGCTACACCTTC.

The chain employs TRBV9 and TRBJ2-5, with D perhaps matching TRBD2 (7 bases). The germline V gene encodes CDR1 SGDLS and CDR2 YYNGEE. The CDR3 covers 14 residues. With 7 bases removed from V and 1 base from J, the gap between germline ends came to 14 bases. Here the CDR3 reads CASAGGPGQETQYF. For the CDR3, the DNA is TGTGCCAGCGCCGGGGGGCCAGGCCAAGAGACCCAGTACTTC.

This clone was recorded once. The chain employs TRBV30 and TRBJ1-2, with a weak D call TRBD1 (5 bases). The CDR3 totals 15 residues. V was pared by 0 bases and J by 2 bases, with 13 bases between. Germline CDR1 GTSNPN, CDR2 SVGIG (reference sequence). CDR3 sequence reads: CAWSVQVWANYGYTF. The CDR3 coding sequence is TGTGCCTGGAGTGTACAGGTATGGGCGAACTATGGCTACACCTTC.

The gene calls are TRBV10-1 and TRBJ1-2; no definite D call. The germline V and J ends were trimmed by 0 bases and 4 bases, with 27 bases remaining between them. The germline V gene has CDR1 WNHNN and CDR2 SYGVQD (reference sequence). This CDR3 region has 20 residues. The CDR3 nucleotides read TGCGCCAGCAGTGAGTCTCAGTGGCCAAAAAAAATCAGGCACGGCTATGGCTACACCTTC. This codes for CASSESQWPKKIRHGYGYTF.

As concerns this clone: Its ends do not fully match the called genes, so a read error is possible. The chain is built from TRBV19 and TRBJ1-1; D perhaps matches TRBD1 (6 bases). Germline CDR1 and CDR2: LNHDA and SQIVND (reference sequence). The CDR3 consists of 13 residues. The CDR3 nucleotides read TGTGCCAGTAATATAGGGGGGCCCACTGAAGCTTTCTTT. Its protein is CASNIGGPTEAFF.

The chain employs TRBV12-3 or TRBV12-4 and TRBJ1-5, with D tentatively TRBD1 (5 bases). Deletions cut 9 bases from V and 9 bases from J, with 12 bases between. The CDR3 loop spans 11 amino acids. The CDR3, as DNA: TGTGCCAGTAGGGCCCAGGGGCCCCAGCATTTT. Translated, it gives CASRAQGPQHF.

The rearrangement links TRBV4-2 to TRBJ2-3, with a possible D match to TRBD1 (5 bases). The V gene's germline CDR1 is LGHNA and CDR2 YNFKEQ. The CDR3 totals 13 residues. V was clipped by 0 bases and J by 6 bases, with 7 bases between them. The CDR3 loop is CASSQDQGDTQYF. In DNA, the CDR3 is TGTGCCAGCAGCCAAGATCAGGGTGATACGCAGTATTTT.

The J gene is TRBJ2-7, the V gene TRBV5-1, with D possibly TRBD1 on 6 matching bases. CDR3 size: 14 residues. V was pared by 4 bases and J by 2 bases, with 13 bases between. Per the germline V gene, CDR1 is SGHRS and CDR2 is YFSETQ. CDR3 nucleotides: TGCGCCAGCAGCCCGGACAGCATAGCCTACGAGCAGTACTTC. As protein: CASSPDSIAYEQYF.

V and J are TRBV4-3 and TRBJ2-3; 7 nucleotides align to TRBD2. The CDR3 covers 15 residues. Germline-derived CDR1 and CDR2 are LGHNA and YSLEER. Trimming at V came to 3 bases and at J to 2 bases, leaving 5 bases not matched to a gene. The CDR3 sequence is CASSQERGVTDTQYF. The DNA for the CDR3 is TGCGCCAGCAGCCAGGAACGGGGGGTCACAGATACGCAGTATTTT.

V gene TRBV19 combines with J gene TRBJ1-3; D remains ambiguous. V lost 3 bases, J lost 5 bases, and 8 bases lay in between. CDR1 and CDR2 (germline): LNHDA, SQIVND (reference sequence). The CDR3 length is 13 residues. The CDR3 here is CASSIPGRNTIYF. In nucleotides, the CDR3 is TGTGCCAGTAGTATCCCAGGAAGAAACACCATATATTTT.

In DNA form, the CDR3 reads TGTGCAAGTCGCCCCGCCCTAGACAGAGGGAACACTGAAGCTTTCTTT. As protein: CASRPALDRGNTEAFF. The rearrangement joins TRBV12-2 to TRBJ1-1; the listed D gene, TRBD1, was not tested against the DNA. TRBV12-2 represents a pseudogene. This CDR3 is built from 16 residues.

The chain recombines TRBV11-2 with TRBJ1-2, with D perhaps TRBD1 (6 bases). The germline V and J ends were trimmed by 7 bases and 2 bases, with 14 bases remaining between them. In germline, CDR1 is SGHAT, CDR2 FQNNGV. This CDR3 region has 14 residues. For the CDR3, the DNA is TGTGCCAGCACCAACAGGGAGGGGAACTATGGCTACACCTTC. This codes for CASTNREGNYGYTF.

The chain has TRBV18 and TRBJ1-1, with no clear D. From germline, CDR1 is KGHSH and CDR2 LQKENI. This CDR3 is built from 16 residues. Trimming left V 3 bases short and J 1 base short, with 15 bases between. In DNA, the CDR3 is TGTGCCAGCTCACCGGGCAGGAGGGTCCCGAACACTGAAGCTTTCTTT. It yields the protein CASSPGRRVPNTEAFF.

The V and J genes are TRBV7-6 and TRBJ2-6; a possible D gene is TRBD2 (7 bases). The CDR3 has 15 amino acids. Trimming stripped 3 bases from V and 2 bases from J, with 8 bases between. Germline loops: CDR1 SGHVS, CDR2 FNYEAQ. The CDR3 DNA reads as TGTGCCAGCAGCTTGGGGGGGCCTGGGGCCAACGTCCTGACTTTC. Amino acid sequence: CASSLGGPGANVLTF.

This chain links TRBV28 with TRBJ1-2; 11 positions match TRBD1. The CDR3 consists of 15 residues. J was trimmed by 3 bases and V by 7 bases; bases with no gene match: 7. CDR1 is MDHEN and CDR2 is SYDVKM in the germline V gene. CDR3 sequence: CASISPGQGDYGYTF. The CDR3 DNA reads as TGTGCCAGCATAAGTCCGGGACAGGGGGACTATGGCTACACCTTC.

CDR3 amino acids: CASSQDGFWAPLETQYF. The CDR3 DNA reads as TGCGCCAGCAGCCAAGATGGGTTTTGGGCTCCCCTGGAGACCCAGTACTTC. The chain joins TRBV4-3 to TRBJ2-5; D gene uncertain. Germline CDR1 LGHNA, CDR2 YSLEER. CDR3 length equals 17 residues. Trimming pared 0 bases from V and 5 bases from J, leaving 19 bases between.

This clone was found a few times. The rearrangement links TRBV10-2 to TRBJ1-5; D is undetermined. Germline-derived CDR1 and CDR2 are WSHSY and SAAADI. V gave up 2 bases and J gave up 5 bases, with 4 bases separating them. The CDR3 has 12 residues. CDR3 loop: CASSEADQPQHF. The CDR3 region has the DNA TGCGCCAGCAGTGAGGCGGATCAGCCCCAGCATTTT.

The chain uses TRBV3-1 (or the pseudogene TRBV3-2) and TRBJ1-3; D unresolved. CDR1 and CDR2 from the germline V gene are LGHDT and YNNKEL (reference sequence). Trimming shortened V by 1 base and J by 2 bases, and 9 bases separated the two germline ends. This CDR3 has 15 residues. Written as DNA, the CDR3 is TGTGCCAGCAGCCAAGTGACTTTACCTGGAAACACCATATATTTT. It yields the protein CASSQVTLPGNTIYF.

The V and J genes are TRBV4-1 and TRBJ2-3; 8 nucleotides match TRBD2. With V trimmed by 1 base and J by 2 bases, 5 bases remained unmatched. The CDR3 contains 16 residues. The germline V gene has CDR1 MGHRA and CDR2 YSYEKL. The CDR3: CASSQGNGGATDTQYF. Written as DNA, the CDR3 is TGCGCCAGCAGCCAAGGTAACGGGGGGGCCACAGATACGCAGTATTTT.

This sequence joins TRBV7-2 and TRBJ2-7; D is possibly TRBD1 (6 bases). The CDR3 is 14 residues long. Trimming cost V 5 bases and J 0 bases, with 11 bases left between them. CDR1 is SGHTA and CDR2 is FQGNSA in the germline V gene. CDR3: CASSAQGTSYEQYF. Written as DNA, the CDR3 is TGTGCCAGCAGCGCGCAGGGGACCTCCTACGAGCAGTACTTC.

The V gene is TRBV7-9, the J gene TRBJ1-1; the D is unclear. The CDR3 has 12 amino acids. V gave up 5 bases and J gave up 0 bases, with 4 bases separating them. Germline assignment: CDR1 SEHNR and CDR2 FQNEAQ (reference sequence). This CDR3 reads CASSLVNTEAFF. The CDR3 DNA sequence: TGTGCCAGCAGCCTTGTGAACACTGAAGCTTTCTTT. The whole variable domain, filled in from reference TRBV7-9 and TRBJ1-1, reads DTGVSQNPRHKITKRGQNVTFRCDPISEHNRLYWYRQTLGQGPEFLTYFQNEAQLEKSRLLSDRFSAERPKGSFSTLEIQRTEQGDSAMYLCASSLVNTEAFFGQGTRLTVV.

The rearrangement uses TRBV13 and TRBJ2-7, with TRBD2 matching over 9 bases. CDR1 PRHDT and CDR2 FYEKMQ come from the germline V gene (reference sequence). The V segment lost 5 bases and the J segment 8 bases; nucleotides outside the gene matches: 22. The CDR3 totals 18 residues. For the CDR3, the DNA is TGTGCCAGCAGCCTACGCGGGCCCTTAGCGGGGGCCCCGGAGAAGCAGTACTTC. Amino acid sequence: CASSLRGPLAGAPEKQYF. Based on the CDR3 plus reference TRBV13 and TRBJ2-7, the full variable domain is AAGVIQSPRHLIKEKRETATLKCYPIPRHDTVYWYQQGPGQDPQFLISFYEKMQSDKGSIPDRFSAQQFSDYHSELNMSSLELGDSALYFCASSLRGPLAGAPEKQYFGPGTRLTVT.

This chain uses TRBV6-5 with TRBJ1-2, with TRBD1 matching over 9 bases. Germline V lookup: CDR1 MNHEY, CDR2 SVGAGI. Trimming took 2 bases from V and 6 from J; bases not matched to a gene: 7. This CDR3 contains 15 residues. The CDR3 here is CASSYLIQGAHGYTF. CDR3 nucleotide sequence: TGTGCCAGCAGTTACCTCATACAGGGGGCGCATGGCTACACCTTC.